This T cell receptor (beta chain) was observed in a study of blood T cell repertoires in COVID-19. On the study more broadly: Nucleic acid was either cDNA or gDNA, and it came from T cells, B-cell-depleted T cells, or PBMCs.

Authors' analysis steps: It was from reference gene primer amplification that nucleated cell counts were estimated. Here immunoSEQ multiplex PCR was the method, and the copy in TCRdb shows in-frame clones only, minus some. V and J calls and clone size are given by that table; D and trimming were obtained from the DNA. The profile shows about 330,000 clones, roughly 90% of them singletons. The CDR3 loop spans 16 amino acids. Germline V gives CDR1 LNHDA, CDR2 SQIVND (reference sequence). V lost 3 bases to trimming and J lost 2 bases; unmatched junction nucleotides: 8. Those enrolled, adults aged roughly 18 to 95 years, came from some 25 US areas.

The chain carries TRBV19 and TRBJ2-7, with 9 nucleotides matching TRBD1. This sequence was found in a woman aged 30 to 39 who had recovered from COVID-19. Input material: PBMCs or T cells enriched from blood (not recorded which). CDR3 DNA sequence: TGTGCCAGTAGTATGAGGGGACAGGGCCAACCCTACGAGCAGTACTTC. Its protein product is CASSMRGQGQPYEQYF.